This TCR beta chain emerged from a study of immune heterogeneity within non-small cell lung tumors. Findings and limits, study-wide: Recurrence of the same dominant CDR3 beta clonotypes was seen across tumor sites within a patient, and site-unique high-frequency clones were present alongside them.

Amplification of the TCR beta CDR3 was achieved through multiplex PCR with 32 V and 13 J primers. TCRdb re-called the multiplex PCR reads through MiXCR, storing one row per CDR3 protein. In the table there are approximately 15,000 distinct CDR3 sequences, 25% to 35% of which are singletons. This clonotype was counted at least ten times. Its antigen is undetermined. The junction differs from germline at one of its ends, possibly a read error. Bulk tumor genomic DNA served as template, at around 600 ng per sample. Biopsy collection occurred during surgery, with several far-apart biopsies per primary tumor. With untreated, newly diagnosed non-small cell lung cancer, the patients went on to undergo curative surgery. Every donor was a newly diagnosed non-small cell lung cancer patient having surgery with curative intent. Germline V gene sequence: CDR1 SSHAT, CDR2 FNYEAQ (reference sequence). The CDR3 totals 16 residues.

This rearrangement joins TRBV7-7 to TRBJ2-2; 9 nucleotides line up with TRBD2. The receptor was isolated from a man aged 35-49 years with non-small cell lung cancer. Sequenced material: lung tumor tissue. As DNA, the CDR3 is TGTGCTAGCAGCTTAAAAGCGGGAGGGAACACCGGGGAGCTGTTTTTT. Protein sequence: CASSLKAGGNTGELFF.